What follows are 25 T cell receptor beta chains derived from one specimen sequenced in a study of technical replicates of blood from several donors. Sequencing was performed with immunoSEQ multiplex PCR; in TCRdb, only in-frame clones are kept and a portion is missing. The table includes about 93,000 clones, roughly 96% detected once. Specimen: T cells isolated from PBMCs. These receptors were collected from a human donor in good health.

V usage is TRBV28 and J usage is TRBJ1-2; D is uncertain. Trimming took off 4 bases at V and 0 bases at J, with 9 bases between the two ends. The CDR3 loop spans 14 amino acids. Germline V CDR1 and CDR2: MDHEN, SYDVKM. In nucleotides, the CDR3 is TGTGCCAGCAGTTCCCCCGGGGCTAACTATGGCTACACCTTC. This sequence encodes CASSSPGANYGYTF.

In its sample, this clone was seen a few times. The genes are TRBV12-5 and TRBJ1-1, with TRBD1 identical over 9 bases. Trimming at V came to 1 base and at J to 10 bases, leaving 4 bases not matched to a gene. Germline V gene sequence: CDR1 LGHNT, CDR2 FRNRAP. The CDR3 sequence is 13 residues long. CDR3: CASGLDGTGLAFF. As DNA, the CDR3 is TGTGCTAGTGGTTTGGACGGGACAGGGTTAGCTTTCTTT.

This chain uses TRBV27 with TRBJ2-1; D may be TRBD2 (6 bases). Germline CDR1 and CDR2: MNHEY and SMNVEV (reference sequence). The germline V and J ends were trimmed by 6 bases and 6 bases, with 9 bases remaining between them. The CDR3 runs to 12 residues. CDR3 sequence: CASRGGPNEQFF. In DNA, the CDR3 is TGTGCCAGCAGAGGAGGGCCCAATGAGCAGTTCTTC.

This rearrangement joins TRBV7-9 to TRBJ1-5; a weak D match, TRBD1 (6 bases). Trimming removed 5 bases at V and 9 bases at J, with 17 bases between. The CDR3 extends over 14 amino acids. CDR1 is SEHNR and CDR2 is FQNEAQ in the germline V gene (reference sequence). DNA of the CDR3: TGTGCCAGCAGCGACGAGACTTCGACAGGGCCCCAGCATTTT. This sequence encodes CASSDETSTGPQHF.

This rearrangement joins TRBV15 to TRBJ2-3; possible D gene TRBD2, 5 bases. Germline V gene lookup returns CDR1 LNHNV and CDR2 YYDKDF (reference sequence). The CDR3 loop spans 14 amino acids. V lost 0 bases and J 6 bases, leaving 10 bases between the germline ends. The CDR3 here is CATSRDGLADTQYF. The CDR3 DNA reads TGTGCCACCAGCAGAGATGGTTTAGCGGATACGCAGTATTTT.

The chain combines TRBV7-9 with TRBJ2-1, with 11 nucleotides matching TRBD2. The CDR3 consists of 17 residues. From germline, CDR1 is SEHNR and CDR2 FQNEAQ (reference sequence). With 7 bases clipped from V and 0 bases from J, the junction kept 8 bases outside the gene matches. CDR3 DNA: TGTGCCAGCAAACTAGCGGGGGATGATAGCTCCTACAATGAGCAGTTCTTC. Translating gives CASKLAGDDSSYNEQFF.

A single count supports this clone. V is TRBV4-1 and J is TRBJ2-3; TRBD2 agrees at 11 bases. CDR1 is MGHRA and CDR2 is YSYEKL in the germline V gene. The CDR3 loop spans 18 amino acids. Trimming at V came to 3 bases and at J to 1 base, leaving 9 bases not matched to a gene. CDR3 protein: CASSQIRLAGPRTDTQYF. The CDR3 nucleotides are TGCGCCAGCAGCCAGATCCGACTAGCGGGACCTCGCACAGATACGCAGTATTTT.

Only a few counts were recorded for this clone. In DNA form, the CDR3 reads TGCGCCAGCAGCGCGGACAGGGATTATGGCTACACCTTC. It yields the protein CASSADRDYGYTF. V gene TRBV10-2 combines with J gene TRBJ1-2, with 8 positions matching TRBD1. The germline V gene encodes CDR1 WSHSY and CDR2 SAAADI. This CDR3 region has 13 residues. The V segment lost 6 bases and the J segment 5 bases; nucleotides outside the gene matches: 5.

V usage is TRBV19 and J usage is TRBJ1-3; D might be TRBD1 (6 bases). Germline CDR1 is LNHDA and CDR2 is SQIVND (reference sequence). CDR3 length: 16 residues. Trimming removed 3 bases from V and 0 bases from J, with 12 bases in between. CDR3 sequence: CASSISGAGSGNTIYF. The CDR3 DNA reads as TGTGCCAGTAGTATTTCAGGGGCCGGCTCTGGAAACACCATATATTTT.

The chain recombines TRBV6-1 with TRBJ2-7, with 10 bases fitting TRBD1. The V gene's germline CDR1 is MNHNS and CDR2 SASEGT. With 4 bases clipped from V and 3 bases from J, the junction kept 12 bases outside the gene matches. The CDR3 extends over 17 amino acids. CDR3 nucleotide sequence: TGTGCCAGCAGTGGACTTCACCGGGACAGGGGTATCTACGAGCAGTACTTC. This encodes CASSGLHRDRGIYEQYF.

The V and J genes are TRBV6-6 and TRBJ1-5; D unclear. Trimming removed 8 bases at V and 1 base at J, with 9 bases between. This CDR3 has 13 residues. From germline, CDR1 is MNHNY and CDR2 SVGAGI (reference sequence). The CDR3 coding sequence is TGTGCCAGCGGCCCGGGAAGCAATCAGCCCCAGCATTTT. Amino acids: CASGPGSNQPQHF.

V and J are TRBV28 and TRBJ1-3, with 9 bases fitting TRBD1. Germline values: CDR1 MDHEN, CDR2 SYDVKM. CDR3 size: 17 residues. After removal of 10 bases from V and 0 bases from J, the junction contained 13 bases not matched to a gene. This chain's CDR3 is CATNSFTGGYSGNTIYF. CDR3 nucleotides: TGTGCCACCAACTCTTTTACAGGGGGCTACTCTGGAAACACCATATATTTT.

V usage is TRBV6-5 and J usage is TRBJ2-2; D perhaps matches TRBD1 (6 bases). Germline CDR1 reads MNHEY; CDR2 reads SVGAGI. The CDR3 is 16 residues long. The V and J ends lost 1 base and 3 bases respectively, with 12 bases between them. The CDR3 sequence: CASSYYGTWDTGELFF. The CDR3 bases are TGTGCCAGCAGTTACTATGGGACATGGGACACCGGGGAGCTGTTTTTT.

V usage is TRBV5-6 and J usage is TRBJ2-3; 11 bases are shared with TRBD2. With 1 base clipped from V and 3 bases from J, the junction kept 4 bases outside the gene matches. Germline V gene lookup returns CDR1 SGHDT and CDR2 YYEEEE. CDR3 size: 16 residues. Here the CDR3 reads CASSLTSGGATDTQYF. The CDR3 nucleotides are TGTGCCAGCAGCTTGACTAGCGGGGGAGCGACAGATACGCAGTATTTT.

J is TRBJ2-7 and V is TRBV6-1; 7 bases match TRBD1. The germline CDR1 and CDR2 sequences are MNHNS and SASEGT. The J segment lost 0 bases and the V segment lost 2 bases, leaving 1 base of the junction unmatched. This CDR3 has 14 amino acids. The CDR3 coding sequence is TGTGCCAGCAGTGAACGGGACAGCTCCTACGAGCAGTACTTC. Protein: CASSERDSSYEQYF.

J is TRBJ1-2 and V is TRBV10-3; no definite D call. This CDR3 is 17 amino acids long. The germline gives CDR1 ENHRY, CDR2 SYGVKD. The V gene lost 3 bases and the J gene lost 3 bases, with 20 bases spanning the gap. The CDR3 loop is CAISDPLRGYLDYGYTF. The CDR3 DNA is TGTGCCATCAGTGATCCCTTACGGGGTTATTTAGACTATGGCTACACCTTC.

V and J are TRBV10-3 and TRBJ2-1; TRBD2 agrees at 12 bases. Germline CDR1 is ENHRY and CDR2 is SYGVKD. Trimming took 3 bases from V and 5 from J; bases not matched to a gene: 14. The CDR3 is 19 residues long. CDR3 region: CAISEGAGTSGSWNNEQFF. As DNA, the CDR3 is TGTGCCATCAGTGAAGGGGCCGGGACTAGCGGGTCTTGGAACAATGAGCAGTTCTTC.

The chain combines TRBV10-3 with TRBJ2-1, with 8 nucleotides matching TRBD2. Per germline, CDR1 ENHRY and CDR2 SYGVKD. The length of the CDR3 is 14 residues. V trimming: 7 bases; J trimming: 4 bases; junction bases outside the gene matches: 6. The DNA of the CDR3 is TGTGCCATCATGGGCGGGAGGTCTTACAATGAGCAGTTCTTC. Residues: CAIMGGRSYNEQFF.

The V call is TRBV5-1, the J call TRBJ2-5; a possible D gene is TRBD1 (6 bases). The ends were cut back, 4 bases at V and 5 bases at J, with 15 bases in the middle. Germline CDR1 reads SGHRS; CDR2 reads YFSETQ. The CDR3 length is 14 residues. The CDR3 DNA reads as TGCGCCAGCAGCCCCAGGGGAAATGGGGAGACCCAGTACTTC. This translates into CASSPRGNGETQYF.

This clone occurred once. The V and J genes are TRBV6-5 and TRBJ2-1, with D perhaps TRBD1 (5 bases). This CDR3 comprises 14 residues. V lost 7 bases and J lost 6, with 16 bases in between. Germline CDR1 is MNHEY and CDR2 is SVGAGI. The CDR3 coding sequence is TGTGCCAGCACGACCCTGACAGAACCCAATGAGCAGTTCTTC. Its translation: CASTTLTEPNEQFF.

The chain recombines TRBV27 with TRBJ2-1, with 10 bases that match TRBD1. Germline loops: CDR1 MNHEY, CDR2 SMNVEV (reference sequence). V gave up 5 bases and J gave up 7 bases; unmatched junction bases: 5. This CDR3 is 14 amino acids long. CDR3 bases: TGTGCCAGCAGTCGACAGGGGGCTATGAATGAGCAGTTCTTC. Translating gives CASSRQGAMNEQFF.

A note on this clone: Germline is not matched at one junction end, which may reflect a read error. The rearrangement joins TRBV11-2 to TRBJ2-3; no clear D gene. The germline gives CDR1 SGHAT, CDR2 FQNNGV. This CDR3 spans 15 amino acids. This chain's CDR3 is CASSLDFVPRDAQYF. The CDR3 coding sequence is TGTGCCAGCAGCTTAGATTTCGTTCCGAGAGATGCGCAGTATTTT.

This clone was recorded only once. The chain uses TRBV9 and TRBJ2-1, with 13 bases matching TRBD2. This CDR3 contains 17 residues. Germline V gene lookup returns CDR1 SGDLS and CDR2 YYNGEE. The V and J ends lost 3 bases and 0 bases, in that order; junction bases with no gene match: 3. The CDR3 region is CASSGLAGGSSYNEQFF. DNA of the CDR3: TGTGCCAGCAGCGGACTAGCGGGGGGATCCTCCTACAATGAGCAGTTCTTC.

J is TRBJ2-7 and V is TRBV21-1; no DNA check was done on the table's D call, TRBD2. TRBV21-1 is shown as a pseudogene. CDR3 length equals 15 residues. CDR3 DNA: TGTGCCAGCAGCAGACTACAGCATTTGGACTACGAGCAGTACTTC. Translated: CASSRLQHLDYEQYF.

The rearrangement joins TRBV5-4 to TRBJ1-4; tentative D call: TRBD1 (5 bases). Germline lookup yields CDR1 SGHNT and CDR2 YYREEE (reference sequence). V lost 3 bases and J 3 bases, leaving 9 bases between the germline ends. This CDR3 contains 14 residues. The CDR3: CASSSRASNEKLFF. CDR3 DNA: TGTGCCAGCAGCTCCAGGGCCTCTAATGAAAAACTGTTTTTT.